This TCR beta chain came from a study of CD8 T cells in Susac syndrome. V was trimmed by 3 bases and J by 6 bases, leaving 8 bases between them. This CDR3 comprises 12 residues. An amount of RNA that ranged from about 0.45 to 1 ug was reverse transcribed with random hexamers. TCR beta CDR3 was amplified by immunoSEQ multiplex PCR. This amplification extended across 54 Vbeta and 13 Jbeta segments. TCRdb independently ran MiXCR on the immunoSEQ multiplex PCR reads; one entry per CDR3 protein. The sample lists around 140,000 distinct CDR3 sequences; roughly 80% were seen once. The multiple sclerosis control group comprised treatment-naive patients with stable or active relapsing-remitting disease. The CD8+ and CD4+ T cells were negatively isolated, with the TEMRA cells enriched by FACS. This clonotype occurred a few times.

The sample taken for sequencing was CD8+ T cells from PBMCs. The receptor comes from a human donor with multiple sclerosis. The V gene is TRBV12-3 or TRBV12-4, the J gene TRBJ1-2; D gene ambiguous. CDR3 sequence (DNA): TGTGCCAGCAGTTTTCACAGCCATGGCTACACCTTC. Translated, it gives CASSFHSHGYTF.